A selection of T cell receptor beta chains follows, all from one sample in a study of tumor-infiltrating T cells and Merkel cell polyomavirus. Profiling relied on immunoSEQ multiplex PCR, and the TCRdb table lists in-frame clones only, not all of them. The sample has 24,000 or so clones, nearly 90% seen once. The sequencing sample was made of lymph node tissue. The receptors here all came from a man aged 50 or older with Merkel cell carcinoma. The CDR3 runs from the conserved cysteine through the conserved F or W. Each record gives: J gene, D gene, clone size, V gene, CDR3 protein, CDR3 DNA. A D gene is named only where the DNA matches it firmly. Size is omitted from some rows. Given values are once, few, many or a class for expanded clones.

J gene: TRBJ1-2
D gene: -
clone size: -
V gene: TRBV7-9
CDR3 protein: CASSPPAGGRSGYTF
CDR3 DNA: TGTGCCAGCAGCCCCCCCGCGGGGGGTAGAAGTGGCTACACCTTC

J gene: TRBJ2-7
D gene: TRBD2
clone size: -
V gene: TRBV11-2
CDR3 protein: CASSYGTSGVSSYEQYF
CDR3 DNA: TGTGCCAGCAGCTACGGGACTAGCGGGGTGAGCTCCTACGAGCAGTACTTC

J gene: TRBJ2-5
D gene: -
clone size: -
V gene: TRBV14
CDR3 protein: CASSQDPGERRETQYF
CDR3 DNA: TGTGCCAGCAGCCAAGATCCCGGGGAGAGGCGAGAGACCCAGTACTTC

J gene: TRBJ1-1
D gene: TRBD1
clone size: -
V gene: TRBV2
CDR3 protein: CANIQGAYTEAFF
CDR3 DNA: TGTGCCAATATTCAGGGGGCTTACACTGAAGCTTTCTTT

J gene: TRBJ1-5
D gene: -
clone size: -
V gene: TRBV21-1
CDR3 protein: CASSKGVMGRYTGSNQPQHF
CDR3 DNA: TGTGCCAGCAGCAAAGGGGTTATGGGGCGGTACACAGGTAGCAATCAGCCCCAGCATTTT

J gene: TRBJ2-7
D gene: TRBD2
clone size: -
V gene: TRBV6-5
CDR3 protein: CASSYSGLAGSEQYF
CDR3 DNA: TGTGCCAGCAGTTACTCGGGACTAGCGGGGTCCGAGCAGTACTTC

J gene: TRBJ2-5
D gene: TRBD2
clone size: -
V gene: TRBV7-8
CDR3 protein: CASSPGGTAEETQYF
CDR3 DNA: TGTGCCAGCAGCCCCGGGGGGACGGCCGAAGAGACCCAGTACTTC

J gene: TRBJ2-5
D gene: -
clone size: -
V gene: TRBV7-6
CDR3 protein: CASSLGPTGSGAQYF
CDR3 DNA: TGTGCCAGCAGCCTCGGACCAACAGGGTCTGGGGCCCAGTACTTC

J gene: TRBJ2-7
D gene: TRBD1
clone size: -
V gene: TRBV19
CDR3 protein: CASSVGTGQYEQYF
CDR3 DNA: TGTGCCAGTAGTGTTGGGACAGGGCAGTACGAGCAGTACTTC

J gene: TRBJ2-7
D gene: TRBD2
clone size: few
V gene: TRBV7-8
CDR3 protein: CASRLAGGPSYEQYF
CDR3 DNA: TGTGCCAGCAGGCTAGCGGGAGGGCCCTCCTACGAGCAGTACTTC

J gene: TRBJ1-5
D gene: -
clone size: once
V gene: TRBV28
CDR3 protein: CASSLGGGGQPQHF
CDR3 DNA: TGTGCCAGCAGTTTGGGGGGGGGTGGTCAGCCCCAGCATTTT

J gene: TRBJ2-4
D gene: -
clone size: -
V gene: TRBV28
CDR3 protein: CASSYAAGANIQYF
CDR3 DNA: TGTGCCAGCAGCTACGCAGCGGGCGCAAACATTCAGTACTTC

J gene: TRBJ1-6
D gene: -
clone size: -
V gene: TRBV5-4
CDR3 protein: CASSPRDNNSPLHF
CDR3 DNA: TGTGCCAGCAGCCCCCGGGACAATAATTCACCCCTCCACTTT

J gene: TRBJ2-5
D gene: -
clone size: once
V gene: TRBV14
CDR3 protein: CASSPSGTRGRETQYF
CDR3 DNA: TGTGCCAGCAGCCCTTCCGGGACAAGGGGCCGAGAGACCCAGTACTTC

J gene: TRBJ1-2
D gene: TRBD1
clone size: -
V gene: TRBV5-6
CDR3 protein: CASSLGQGAGGYTF
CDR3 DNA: TGTGCCAGCAGCTTGGGACAGGGGGCGGGTGGCTACACCTTC

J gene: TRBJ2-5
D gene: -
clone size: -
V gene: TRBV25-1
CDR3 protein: CASSAHQETQYF
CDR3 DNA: TGTGCCAGCAGTGCTCACCAAGAGACCCAGTACTTC

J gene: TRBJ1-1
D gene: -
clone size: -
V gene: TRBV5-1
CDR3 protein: CASSVGGNTEAFF
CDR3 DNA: TGCGCCAGCAGCGTAGGGGGGAACACTGAAGCTTTCTTT

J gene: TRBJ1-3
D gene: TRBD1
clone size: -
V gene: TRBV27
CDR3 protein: CASTGTASGNTIYF
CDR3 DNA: TGTGCCAGCACCGGGACAGCCTCTGGAAACACCATATATTTT

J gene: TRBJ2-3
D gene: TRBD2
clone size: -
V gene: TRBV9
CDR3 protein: CASSVSGRGTDTQYF
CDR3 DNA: TGTGCCAGCAGCGTCAGCGGGAGAGGTACAGATACGCAGTATTTT

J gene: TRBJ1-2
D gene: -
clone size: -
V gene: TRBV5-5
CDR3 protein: CASSLLQELYGYTF
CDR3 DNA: TGTGCCAGCAGCTTGTTGCAAGAACTCTATGGCTACACCTTC

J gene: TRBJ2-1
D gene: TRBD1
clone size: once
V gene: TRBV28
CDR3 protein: CAGSWTGGEVGQFF
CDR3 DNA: TGTGCCGGCAGTTGGACAGGGGGTGAGGTCGGGCAGTTCTTC

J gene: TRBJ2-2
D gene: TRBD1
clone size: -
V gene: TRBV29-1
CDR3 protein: CSVDGAGGNTGELFF
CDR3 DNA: TGCAGCGTTGATGGGGCAGGGGGGAACACCGGGGAGCTGTTTTTT

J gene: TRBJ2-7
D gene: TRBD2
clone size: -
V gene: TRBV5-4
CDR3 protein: CASSFGLAGAYEQYF
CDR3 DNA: TGTGCCAGCAGCTTCGGGCTAGCGGGAGCGTACGAGCAGTACTTC

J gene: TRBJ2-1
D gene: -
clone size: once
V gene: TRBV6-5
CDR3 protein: CASSRYNEQFF
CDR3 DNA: TGTGCCAGCAGCAGATACAATGAGCAGTTCTTC

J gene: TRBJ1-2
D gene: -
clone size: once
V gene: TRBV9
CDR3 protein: CASSPRNSYGYTF
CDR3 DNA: TGTGCCAGCAGCCCTCGAAACAGCTATGGCTACACCTTC

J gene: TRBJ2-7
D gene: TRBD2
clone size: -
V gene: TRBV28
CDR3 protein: CASLAGGSIRNEQYF
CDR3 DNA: TGTGCCAGTCTAGCGGGAGGGTCTATTAGGAACGAGCAGTACTTC

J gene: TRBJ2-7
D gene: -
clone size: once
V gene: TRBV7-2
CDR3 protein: CASSSLTPYEQYF
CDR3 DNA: TGTGCCAGCAGCTCCCTGACTCCCTACGAGCAGTACTTC

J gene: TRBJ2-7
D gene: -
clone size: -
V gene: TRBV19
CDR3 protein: CASSIVGVYEQYF
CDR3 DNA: TGTGCCAGTAGTATCGTCGGGGTCTACGAGCAGTACTTC

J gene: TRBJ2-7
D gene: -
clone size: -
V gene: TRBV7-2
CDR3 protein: CASSLAPLLYEQYF
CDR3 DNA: TGTGCCAGCAGCTTAGCGCCACTTCTTTACGAGCAGTACTTC

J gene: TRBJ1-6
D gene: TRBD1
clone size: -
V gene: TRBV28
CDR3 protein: CASSFGQGYNSPLHF
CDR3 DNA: TGTGCCAGCAGCTTCGGACAGGGATATAATTCACCCCTCCACTTT

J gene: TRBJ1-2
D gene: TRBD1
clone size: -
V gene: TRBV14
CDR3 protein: CASSHRTGLSAGYTF
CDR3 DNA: TGTGCCAGCAGCCACAGGACAGGTCTCTCCGCTGGCTACACCTTC

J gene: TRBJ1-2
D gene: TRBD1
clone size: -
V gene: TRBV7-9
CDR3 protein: CASSSQGAWYGYTF
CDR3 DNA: TGTGCCAGCAGCTCTCAGGGGGCTTGGTATGGCTACACCTTC

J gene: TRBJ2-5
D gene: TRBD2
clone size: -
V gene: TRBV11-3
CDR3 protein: CASSLGGGIGTQYF
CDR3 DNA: TGTGCCAGCAGCCTCGGGGGGGGCATCGGGACCCAGTACTTC

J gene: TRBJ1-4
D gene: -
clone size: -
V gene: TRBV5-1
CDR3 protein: CASSLGDTSNEKLFF
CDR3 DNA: TGCGCCAGCAGCTTGGGGGACACAAGTAATGAAAAACTGTTTTTT

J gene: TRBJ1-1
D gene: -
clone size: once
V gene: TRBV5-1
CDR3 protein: CASSSTRINSAEAFF
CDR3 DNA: TGCGCCAGCAGCTCCACCCGAATTAATAGCGCTGAAGCTTTCTTT

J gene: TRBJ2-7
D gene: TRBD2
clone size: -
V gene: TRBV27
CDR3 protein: CASSLSGRGYEQYF
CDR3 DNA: TGTGCCAGCAGTCTTAGCGGGAGAGGGTACGAGCAGTACTTC

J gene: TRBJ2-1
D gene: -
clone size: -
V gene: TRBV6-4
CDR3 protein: CASSEGGATFDEQFF
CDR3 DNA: TGTGCCAGCAGTGAGGGGGGGGCGACCTTCGATGAGCAGTTCTTC

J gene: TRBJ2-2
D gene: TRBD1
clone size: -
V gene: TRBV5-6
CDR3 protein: CASSFADRANTGELFF
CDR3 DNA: TGTGCCAGCAGCTTCGCCGACAGGGCGAACACCGGGGAGCTGTTTTTT

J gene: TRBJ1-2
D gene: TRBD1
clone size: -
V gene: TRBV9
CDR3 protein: CASSLDRGHYGYTF
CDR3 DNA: TGTGCCAGCAGCTTAGACAGGGGACACTACGGCTACACCTTC

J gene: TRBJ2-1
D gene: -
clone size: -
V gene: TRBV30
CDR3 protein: CAWEARREEYHNEQFF
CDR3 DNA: TGTGCCTGGGAAGCCCGGAGGGAAGAGTACCACAATGAGCAGTTCTTC

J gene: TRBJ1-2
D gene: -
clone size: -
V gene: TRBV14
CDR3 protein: CASSRLQAGDYGYTF
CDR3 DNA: TGTGCCAGCAGCCGACTACAGGCGGGGGACTATGGCTACACCTTC

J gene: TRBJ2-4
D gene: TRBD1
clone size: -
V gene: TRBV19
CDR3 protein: CASSRDDLTGDENIQYF
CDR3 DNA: TGTGCCAGTAGTCGAGACGACCTTACAGGGGATGAAAACATTCAGTACTTC

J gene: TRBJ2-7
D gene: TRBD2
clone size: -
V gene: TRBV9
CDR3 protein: CASSVRLAGAAEQYF
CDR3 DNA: TGTGCCAGCAGCGTGAGACTAGCGGGAGCCGCCGAGCAGTACTTC

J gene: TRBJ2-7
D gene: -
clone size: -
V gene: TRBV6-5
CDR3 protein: CASSQDSNTNEQYF
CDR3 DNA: TGTGCCAGCAGTCAGGACAGCAATACTAACGAGCAGTACTTC

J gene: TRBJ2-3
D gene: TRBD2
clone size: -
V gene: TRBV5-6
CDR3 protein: CASSLALAGEWGVDTQYF
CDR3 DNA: TGTGCCAGCAGCTTGGCCCTAGCGGGAGAGTGGGGGGTAGATACGCAGTATTTT

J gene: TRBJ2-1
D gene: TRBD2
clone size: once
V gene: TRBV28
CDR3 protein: CASSSGLAGFVYNEQFF
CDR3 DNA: TGTGCCAGCAGTTCGGGACTAGCGGGGTTTGTTTACAATGAGCAGTTCTTC

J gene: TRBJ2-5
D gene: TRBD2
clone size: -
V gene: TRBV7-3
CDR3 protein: CASSPTSDQTQYF
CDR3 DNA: TGTGCCAGCAGCCCTACTAGCGATCAGACCCAGTACTTC

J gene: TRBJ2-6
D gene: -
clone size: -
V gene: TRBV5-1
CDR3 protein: CASSPRTHDSGANVLTF
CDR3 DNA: TGCGCCAGCAGCCCCCGGACTCACGACTCTGGGGCCAACGTCCTGACTTTC

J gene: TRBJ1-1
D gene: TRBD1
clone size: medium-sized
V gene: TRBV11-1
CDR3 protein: CASSLGQTEAFF
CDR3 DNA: TGTGCCAGCAGCTTGGGACAGACTGAAGCTTTCTTT

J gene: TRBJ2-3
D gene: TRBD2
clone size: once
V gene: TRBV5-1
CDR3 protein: CASSSAGVLTDTQYF
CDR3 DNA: TGCGCCAGCAGCTCAGCGGGAGTCCTCACAGATACGCAGTATTTT

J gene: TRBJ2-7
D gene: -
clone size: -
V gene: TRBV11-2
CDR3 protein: CASSLDVPFYEQYF
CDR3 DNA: TGTGCCAGCAGCTTAGATGTCCCGTTCTACGAGCAGTACTTC

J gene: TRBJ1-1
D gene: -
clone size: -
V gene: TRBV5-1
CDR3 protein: CASSLAGVGIGTEAFF
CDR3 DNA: TGCGCCAGCAGCTTAGCAGGGGTAGGCATTGGCACTGAAGCTTTCTTT

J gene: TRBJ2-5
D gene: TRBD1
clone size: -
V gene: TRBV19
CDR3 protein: CASSYDRGRKTQYF
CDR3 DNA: TGTGCCAGTAGTTACGACAGGGGGCGAAAGACCCAGTACTTC